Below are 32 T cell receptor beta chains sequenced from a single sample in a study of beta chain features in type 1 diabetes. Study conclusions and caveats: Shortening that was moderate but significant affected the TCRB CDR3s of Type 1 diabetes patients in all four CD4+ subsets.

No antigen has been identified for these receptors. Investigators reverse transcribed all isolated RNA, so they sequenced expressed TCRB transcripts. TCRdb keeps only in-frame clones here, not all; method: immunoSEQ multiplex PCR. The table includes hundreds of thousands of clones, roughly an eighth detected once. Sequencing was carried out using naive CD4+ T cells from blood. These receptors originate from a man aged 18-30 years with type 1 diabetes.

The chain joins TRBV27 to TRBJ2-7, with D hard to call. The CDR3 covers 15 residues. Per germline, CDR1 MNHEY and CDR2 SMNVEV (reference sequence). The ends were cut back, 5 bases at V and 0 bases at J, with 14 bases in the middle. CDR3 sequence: CASSPKWTGSYEQYF. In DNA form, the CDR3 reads TGTGCCAGCAGTCCCAAGTGGACGGGCTCCTACGAGCAGTACTTC.

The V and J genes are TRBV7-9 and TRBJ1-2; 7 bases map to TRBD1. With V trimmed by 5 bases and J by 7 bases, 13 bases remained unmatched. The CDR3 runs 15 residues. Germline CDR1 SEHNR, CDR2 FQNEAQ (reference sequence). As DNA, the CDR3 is TGTGCCAGCAGCCCTGAGGACAGGAATTTTGGTGGCTACACCTTC. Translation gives CASSPEDRNFGGYTF.

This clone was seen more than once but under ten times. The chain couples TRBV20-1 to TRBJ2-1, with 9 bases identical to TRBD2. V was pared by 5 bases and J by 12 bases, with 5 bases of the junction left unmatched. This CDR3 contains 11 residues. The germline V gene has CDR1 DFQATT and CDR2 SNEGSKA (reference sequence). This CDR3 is CSARPGLAQFF. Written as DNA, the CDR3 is TGCAGTGCTCGACCGGGACTAGCGCAGTTCTTC.

The DNA of the CDR3 is TGTGCCTCTTCTGGGGGAGGTGGCTACACCTTC. Encoded protein: CASSGGGGYTF. The chain recombines TRBV30 with TRBJ1-2, with D tentatively TRBD1 (5 bases). This CDR3 is built from 11 residues. Between the trimmed V and J ends, which lost 7 bases and 7 bases, there was a span of 13 bases. Germline V gene data show CDR1 as GTSNPN and CDR2 as SVGIG (reference sequence).

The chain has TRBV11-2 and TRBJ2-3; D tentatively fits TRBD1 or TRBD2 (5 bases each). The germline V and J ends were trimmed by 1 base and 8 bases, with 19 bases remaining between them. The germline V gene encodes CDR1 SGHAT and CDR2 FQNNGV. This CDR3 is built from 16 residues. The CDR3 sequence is CASSLVRGQFGGTQYF. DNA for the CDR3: TGTGCCAGCAGCTTAGTAAGGGGTCAGTTTGGAGGTACGCAGTATTTT.

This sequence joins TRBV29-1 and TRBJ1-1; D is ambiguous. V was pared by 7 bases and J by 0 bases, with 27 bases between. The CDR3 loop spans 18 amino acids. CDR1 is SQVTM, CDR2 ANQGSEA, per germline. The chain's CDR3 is CSAILAHALPVMNTEAFF. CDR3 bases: TGCAGCGCCATTCTAGCCCATGCATTACCGGTAATGAACACTGAAGCTTTCTTT.

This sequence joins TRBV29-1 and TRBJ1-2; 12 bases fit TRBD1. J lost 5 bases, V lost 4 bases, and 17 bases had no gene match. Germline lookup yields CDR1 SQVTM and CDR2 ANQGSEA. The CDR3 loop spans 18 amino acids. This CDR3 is CSVGSSPGQGAPWYGYTF. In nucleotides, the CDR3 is TGCAGCGTTGGATCCTCTCCGGGACAGGGGGCCCCTTGGTATGGCTACACCTTC.

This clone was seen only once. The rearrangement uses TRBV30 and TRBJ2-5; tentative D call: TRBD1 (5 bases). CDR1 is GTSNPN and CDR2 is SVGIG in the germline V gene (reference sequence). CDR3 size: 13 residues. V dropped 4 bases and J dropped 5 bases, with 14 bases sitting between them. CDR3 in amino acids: CAWIRRESETQYF. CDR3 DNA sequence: TGTGCCTGGATCCGCAGGGAATCGGAGACCCAGTACTTC.

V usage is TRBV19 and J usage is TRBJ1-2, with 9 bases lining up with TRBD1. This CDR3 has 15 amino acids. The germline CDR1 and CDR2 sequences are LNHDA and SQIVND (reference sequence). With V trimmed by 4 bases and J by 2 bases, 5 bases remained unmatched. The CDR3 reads CASSTPGTGNYGYTF. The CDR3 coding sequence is TGTGCCAGTAGTACGCCCGGGACAGGGAACTATGGCTACACCTTC.

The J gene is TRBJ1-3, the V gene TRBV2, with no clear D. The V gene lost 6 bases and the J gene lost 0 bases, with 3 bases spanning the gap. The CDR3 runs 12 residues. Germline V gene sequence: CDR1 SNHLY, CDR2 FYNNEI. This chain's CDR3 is CASRVSGNTIYF. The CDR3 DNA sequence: TGTGCCAGCAGAGTCTCTGGAAACACCATATATTTT.

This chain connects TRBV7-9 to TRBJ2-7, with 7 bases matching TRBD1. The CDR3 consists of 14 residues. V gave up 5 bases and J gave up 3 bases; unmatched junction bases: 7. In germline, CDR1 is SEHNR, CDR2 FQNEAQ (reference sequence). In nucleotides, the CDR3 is TGTGCCAGCAGCCCCGACAGGGCGCGCTACGAGCAGTACTTC. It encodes CASSPDRARYEQYF.

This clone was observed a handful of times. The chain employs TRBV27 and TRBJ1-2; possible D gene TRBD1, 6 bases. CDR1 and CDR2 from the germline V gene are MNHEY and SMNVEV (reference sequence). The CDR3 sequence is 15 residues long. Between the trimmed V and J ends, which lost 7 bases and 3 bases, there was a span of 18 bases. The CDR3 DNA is TGTGCCAGCATGGAAGGCAGGGGACACCACTATGGCTACACCTTC. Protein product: CASMEGRGHHYGYTF.

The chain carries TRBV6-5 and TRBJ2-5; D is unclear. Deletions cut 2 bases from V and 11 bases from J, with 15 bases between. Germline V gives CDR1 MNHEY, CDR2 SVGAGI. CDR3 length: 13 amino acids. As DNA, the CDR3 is TGTGCCAGCAGTTACCCGTCGAGCGTTGCTCAGTACTTC. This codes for CASSYPSSVAQYF.

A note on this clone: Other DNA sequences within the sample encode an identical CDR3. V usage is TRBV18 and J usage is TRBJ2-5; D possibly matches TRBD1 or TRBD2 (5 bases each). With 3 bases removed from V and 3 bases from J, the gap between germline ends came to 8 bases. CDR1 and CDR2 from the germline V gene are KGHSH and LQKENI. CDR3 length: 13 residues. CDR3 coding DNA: TGTGCCAGCTCACCGGGGACCGAAGAGACCCAGTACTTC. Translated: CASSPGTEETQYF.

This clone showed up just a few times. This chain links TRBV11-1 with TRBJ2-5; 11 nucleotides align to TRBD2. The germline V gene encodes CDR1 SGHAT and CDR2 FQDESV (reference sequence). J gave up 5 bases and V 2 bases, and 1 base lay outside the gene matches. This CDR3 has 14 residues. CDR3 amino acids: CASSLRLAGETQYF. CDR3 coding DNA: TGTGCCAGCAGCTTAAGACTAGCGGGGGAGACCCAGTACTTC.

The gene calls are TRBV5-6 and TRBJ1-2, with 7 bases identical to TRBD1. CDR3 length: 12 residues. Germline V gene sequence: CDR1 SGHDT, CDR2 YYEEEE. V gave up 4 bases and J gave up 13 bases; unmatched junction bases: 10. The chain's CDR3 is CASSTGQWDLTF. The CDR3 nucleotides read TGTGCCAGCAGCACGGGACAGTGGGATCTCACCTTC. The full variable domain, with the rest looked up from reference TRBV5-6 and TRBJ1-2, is DAGVTQSPTHLIKTRGQQVTLRCSPKSGHDTVSWYQQALGQGPQFIFQYYEEEERQRGNFPDRFSGHQFPNYSSELNVNALLLGDSALYLCASSTGQWDLTFGSGTRLTVV.

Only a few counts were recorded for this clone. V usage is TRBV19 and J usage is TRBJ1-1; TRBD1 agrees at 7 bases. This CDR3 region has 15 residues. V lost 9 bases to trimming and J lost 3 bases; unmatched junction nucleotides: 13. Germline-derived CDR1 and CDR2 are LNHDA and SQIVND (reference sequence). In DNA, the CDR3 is TGTGCCAGCCGTTTTCCCGGGACAGCGGACACTGAAGCTTTCTTT. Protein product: CASRFPGTADTEAFF.

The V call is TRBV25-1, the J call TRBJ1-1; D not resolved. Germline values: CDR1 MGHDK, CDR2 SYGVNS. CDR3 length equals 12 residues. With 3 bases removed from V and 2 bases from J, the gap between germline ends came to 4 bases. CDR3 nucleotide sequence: TGTGCCAGCAGTGAGGGTAACACTGAAGCTTTCTTT. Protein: CASSEGNTEAFF.

The CDR3 loop reads CSARSDNEQFF. DNA of the CDR3: TGCAGTGCTAGAAGTGACAATGAGCAGTTCTTC. The rearrangement uses TRBV20-1 and TRBJ2-1; D gene uncertain. V was pared by 2 bases and J by 5 bases, with 4 bases between. Germline V lookup: CDR1 DFQATT, CDR2 SNEGSKA (reference sequence). CDR3 length equals 11 residues.

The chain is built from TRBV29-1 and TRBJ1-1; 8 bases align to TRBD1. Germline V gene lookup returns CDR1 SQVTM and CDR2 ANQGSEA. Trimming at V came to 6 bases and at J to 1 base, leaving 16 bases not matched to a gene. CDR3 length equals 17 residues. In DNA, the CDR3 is TGCAGCGTCTACCCAGGGGGCGATGAGGTCTGGAACACTGAAGCTTTCTTT. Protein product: CSVYPGGDEVWNTEAFF.

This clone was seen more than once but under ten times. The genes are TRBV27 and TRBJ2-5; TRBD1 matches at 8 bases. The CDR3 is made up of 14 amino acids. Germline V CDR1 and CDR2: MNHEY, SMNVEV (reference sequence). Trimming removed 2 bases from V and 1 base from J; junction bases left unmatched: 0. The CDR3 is CASSLQGAQETQYF. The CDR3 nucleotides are TGTGCCAGCAGTTTACAGGGGGCCCAAGAGACCCAGTACTTC.

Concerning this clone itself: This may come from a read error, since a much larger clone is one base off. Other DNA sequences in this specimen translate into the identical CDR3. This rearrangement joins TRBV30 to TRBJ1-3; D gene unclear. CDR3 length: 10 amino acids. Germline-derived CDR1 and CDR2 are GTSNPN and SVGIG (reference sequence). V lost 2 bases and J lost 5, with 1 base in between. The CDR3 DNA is TGTGCCTGGAGTAGAAACACCATATATTTT. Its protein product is CAWSRNTIYF.

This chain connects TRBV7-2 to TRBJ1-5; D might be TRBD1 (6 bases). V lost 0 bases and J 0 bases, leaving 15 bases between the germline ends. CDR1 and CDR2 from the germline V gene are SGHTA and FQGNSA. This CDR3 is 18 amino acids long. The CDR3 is CASSLAPGHLYSNQPQHF. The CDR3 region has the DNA TGTGCCAGCAGCTTAGCACCGGGACACCTTTATAGCAATCAGCCCCAGCATTTT. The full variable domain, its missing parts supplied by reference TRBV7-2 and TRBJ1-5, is GAGVSQSPSNKVTEKGKDVELRCDPISGHTALYWYRQSLGQGLEFLIYFQGNSAPDKSGLPSDRFSAERTGGSVSTLTIQRTQQEDSAVYLCASSLAPGHLYSNQPQHFGDGTRLSIL.

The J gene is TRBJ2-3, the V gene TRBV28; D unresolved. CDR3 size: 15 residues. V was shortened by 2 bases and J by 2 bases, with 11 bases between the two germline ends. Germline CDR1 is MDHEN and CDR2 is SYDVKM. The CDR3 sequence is CASSLQGVPTDTQYF. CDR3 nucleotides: TGTGCCAGCAGTTTACAAGGTGTCCCCACAGATACGCAGTATTTT.

Written as DNA, the CDR3 is TGCGCCAGCAGCCCCTCCGCCTTGGCAGGGGGTACTGAAGCTTTCTTT. Amino acid sequence: CASSPSALAGGTEAFF. V gene TRBV4-1 combines with J gene TRBJ1-1; 7 bases line up with TRBD1. After removal of 4 bases from V and 5 bases from J, the junction contained 13 bases not matched to a gene. The CDR3 loop spans 16 amino acids. The germline gives CDR1 MGHRA, CDR2 YSYEKL.

CDR3 sequence reads: CASSVTTGFGNYGYTF. In DNA, the CDR3 is TGTGCCAGCAGCGTAACGACAGGGTTTGGTAACTATGGCTACACCTTC. V and J are TRBV7-2 and TRBJ1-2, with 7 bases lining up with TRBD1. This CDR3 comprises 16 residues. CDR1 is SGHTA, CDR2 FQGNSA, per germline. J lost 1 base, V lost 5 bases, and 10 bases had no gene match.

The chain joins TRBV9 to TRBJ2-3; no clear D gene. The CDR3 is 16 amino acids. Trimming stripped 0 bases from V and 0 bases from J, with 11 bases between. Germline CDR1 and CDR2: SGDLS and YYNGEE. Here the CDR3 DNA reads TGTGCCAGCAGCGTAGCGGCAGCAACTAGCACAGATACGCAGTATTTT. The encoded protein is CASSVAAATSTDTQYF.

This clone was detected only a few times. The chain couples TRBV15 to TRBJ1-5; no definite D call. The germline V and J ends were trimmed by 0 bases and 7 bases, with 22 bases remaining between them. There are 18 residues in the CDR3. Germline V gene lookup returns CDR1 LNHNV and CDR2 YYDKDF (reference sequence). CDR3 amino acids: CATSRDLGSGRPGQPQHF. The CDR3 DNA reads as TGTGCCACCAGCAGAGATCTCGGGTCGGGCAGGCCGGGGCAGCCCCAGCATTTT.

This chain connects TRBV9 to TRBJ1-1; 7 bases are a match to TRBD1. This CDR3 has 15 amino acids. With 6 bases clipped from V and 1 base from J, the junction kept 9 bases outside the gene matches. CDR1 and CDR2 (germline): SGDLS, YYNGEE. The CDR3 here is CASTQGGTANTEAFF. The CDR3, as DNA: TGTGCCAGCACCCAGGGTGGGACAGCGAACACTGAAGCTTTCTTT. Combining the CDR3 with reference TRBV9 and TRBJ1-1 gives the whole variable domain DSGVTQTPKHLITATGQRVTLRCSPRSGDLSVYWYQQSLDQGLQFLIQYYNGEERAKGNILERFSAQQFPDLHSELNLSSLELGDSALYFCASTQGGTANTEAFFGQGTRLTVV.

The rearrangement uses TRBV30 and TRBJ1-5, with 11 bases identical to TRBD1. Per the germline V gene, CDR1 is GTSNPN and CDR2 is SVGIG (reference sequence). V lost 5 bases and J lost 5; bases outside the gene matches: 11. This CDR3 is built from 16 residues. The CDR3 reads CAWSGGQGVVDQPQHF. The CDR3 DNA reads TGTGCCTGGTCTGGGGGACAGGGGGTAGTAGATCAGCCCCAGCATTTT.

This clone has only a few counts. The DNA of the CDR3 is TGTGCCAGCAGTTTAGGGGGAGGGGACACTGAAGCTTTCTTT. Its protein product is CASSLGGGDTEAFF. The V gene is TRBV27, the J gene TRBJ1-1, with D maybe TRBD1 (5 bases). Trimming took off 2 bases at V and 3 bases at J, with 10 bases between the two ends. The CDR3 contains 14 residues. CDR1 is MNHEY, CDR2 SMNVEV, per germline (reference sequence).

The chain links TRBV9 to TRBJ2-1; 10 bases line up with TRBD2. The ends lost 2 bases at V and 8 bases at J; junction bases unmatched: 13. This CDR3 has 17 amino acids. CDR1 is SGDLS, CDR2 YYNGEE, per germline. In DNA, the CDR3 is TGTGCCAGCAGCGTGGCCCCCCAAGCGGGGGGGTACGATGAGCAGTTCTTC. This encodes CASSVAPQAGGYDEQFF. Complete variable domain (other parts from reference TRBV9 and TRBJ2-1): DSGVTQTPKHLITATGQRVTLRCSPRSGDLSVYWYQQSLDQGLQFLIQYYNGEERAKGNILERFSAQQFPDLHSELNLSSLELGDSALYFCASSVAPQAGGYDEQFFGPGTRLTVL.